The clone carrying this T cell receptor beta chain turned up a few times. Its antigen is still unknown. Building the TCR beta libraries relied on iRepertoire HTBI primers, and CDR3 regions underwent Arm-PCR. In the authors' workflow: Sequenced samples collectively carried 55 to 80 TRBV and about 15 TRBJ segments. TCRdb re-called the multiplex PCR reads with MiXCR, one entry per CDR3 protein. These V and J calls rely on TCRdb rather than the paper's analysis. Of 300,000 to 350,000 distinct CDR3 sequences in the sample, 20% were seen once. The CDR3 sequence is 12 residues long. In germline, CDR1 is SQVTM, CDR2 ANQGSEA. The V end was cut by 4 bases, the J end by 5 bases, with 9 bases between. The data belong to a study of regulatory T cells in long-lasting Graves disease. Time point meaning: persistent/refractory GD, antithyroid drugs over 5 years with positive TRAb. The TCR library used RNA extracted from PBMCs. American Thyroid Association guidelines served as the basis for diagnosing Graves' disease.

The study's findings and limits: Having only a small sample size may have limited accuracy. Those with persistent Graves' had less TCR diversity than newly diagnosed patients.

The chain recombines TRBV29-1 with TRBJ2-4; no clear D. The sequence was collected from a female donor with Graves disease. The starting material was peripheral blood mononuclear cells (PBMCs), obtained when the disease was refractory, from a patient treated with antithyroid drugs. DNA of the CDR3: TGCAGCGTTGTTATCGGACAAAACATTCAGTACTTC. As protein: CSVVIGQNIQYF. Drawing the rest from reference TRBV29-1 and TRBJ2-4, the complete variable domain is SAVISQKPSRDICQRGTSLTIQCQVDSQVTMMFWYRQQPGQSLTLIATANQGSEATYESGFVIDKFPISRPNLTFSTLTVSNMSPEDSSIYLCSVVIGQNIQYFGAGTRLSVL.